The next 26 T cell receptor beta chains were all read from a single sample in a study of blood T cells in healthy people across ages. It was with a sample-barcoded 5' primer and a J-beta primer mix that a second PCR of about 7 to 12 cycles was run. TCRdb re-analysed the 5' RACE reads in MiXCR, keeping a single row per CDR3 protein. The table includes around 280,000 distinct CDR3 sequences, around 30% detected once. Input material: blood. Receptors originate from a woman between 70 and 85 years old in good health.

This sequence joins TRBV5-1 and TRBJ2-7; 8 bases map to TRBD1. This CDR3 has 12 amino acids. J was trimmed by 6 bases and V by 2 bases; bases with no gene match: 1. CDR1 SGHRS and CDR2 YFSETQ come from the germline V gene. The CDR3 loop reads CASSLQGVEQYF. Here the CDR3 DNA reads TGCGCCAGCAGCTTACAGGGGGTCGAGCAGTACTTC. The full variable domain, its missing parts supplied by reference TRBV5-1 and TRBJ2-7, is KAGVTQTPRYLIKTRGQQVTLSCSPISGHRSVSWYQQTPGQGLQFLFEYFSETQRNKGNFPGRFSGRQFSNSRSEMNVSTLELGDSALYLCASSLQGVEQYFGPGTRLTVT.

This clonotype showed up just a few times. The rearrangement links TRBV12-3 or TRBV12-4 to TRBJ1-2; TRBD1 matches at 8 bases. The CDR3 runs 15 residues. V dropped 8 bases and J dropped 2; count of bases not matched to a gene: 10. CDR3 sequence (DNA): TGTGCCAGCGGGTCGTCAAGGACAGGGAACTATGGCTACACCTTC. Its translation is CASGSSRTGNYGYTF.

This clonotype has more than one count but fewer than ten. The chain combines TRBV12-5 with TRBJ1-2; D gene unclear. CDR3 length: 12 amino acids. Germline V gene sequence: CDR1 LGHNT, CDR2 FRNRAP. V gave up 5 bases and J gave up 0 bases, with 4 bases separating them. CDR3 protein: CASGRSNYGYTF. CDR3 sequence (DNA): TGTGCTAGTGGTCGGTCTAACTATGGCTACACCTTC. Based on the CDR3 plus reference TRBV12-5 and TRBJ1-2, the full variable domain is DARVTQTPRHKVTEMGQEVTMRCQPILGHNTVFWYRQTMMQGLELLAYFRNRAPLDDSGMPKDRFSAEMPDATLATLKIQPSEPRDSAVYFCASGRSNYGYTFGSGTRLTVV.

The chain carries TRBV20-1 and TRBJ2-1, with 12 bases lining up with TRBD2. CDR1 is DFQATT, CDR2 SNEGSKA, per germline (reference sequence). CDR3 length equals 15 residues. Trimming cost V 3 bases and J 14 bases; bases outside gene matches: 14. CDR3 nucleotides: TGCAGTGCTAGGGGACTAGCGGGTCTAAACACCGCTGAGTTCTTC. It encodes CSARGLAGLNTAEFF.

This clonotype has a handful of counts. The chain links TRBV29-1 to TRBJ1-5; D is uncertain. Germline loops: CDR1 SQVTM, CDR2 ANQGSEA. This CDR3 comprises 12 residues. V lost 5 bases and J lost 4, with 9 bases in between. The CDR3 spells CSVLNGNQPQHF. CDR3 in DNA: TGCAGCGTTTTAAATGGGAATCAGCCCCAGCATTTT.

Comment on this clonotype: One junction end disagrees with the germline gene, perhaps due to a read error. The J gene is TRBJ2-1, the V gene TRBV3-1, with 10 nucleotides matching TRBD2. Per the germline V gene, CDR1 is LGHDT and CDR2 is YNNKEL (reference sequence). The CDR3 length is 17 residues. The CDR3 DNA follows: TGCGCCAGCAGCCAAGTTACTAGCGGGACAGTAGACAATGAGCAGTTCTTC. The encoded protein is CASSQVTSGTVDNEQFF.

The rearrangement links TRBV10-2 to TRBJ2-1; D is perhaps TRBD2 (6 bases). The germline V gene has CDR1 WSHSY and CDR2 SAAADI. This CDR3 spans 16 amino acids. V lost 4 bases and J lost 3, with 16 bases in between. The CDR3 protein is CASSAHAGPNYNEQFF. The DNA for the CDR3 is TGCGCCAGCAGTGCCCACGCGGGACCGAACTACAATGAGCAGTTCTTC.

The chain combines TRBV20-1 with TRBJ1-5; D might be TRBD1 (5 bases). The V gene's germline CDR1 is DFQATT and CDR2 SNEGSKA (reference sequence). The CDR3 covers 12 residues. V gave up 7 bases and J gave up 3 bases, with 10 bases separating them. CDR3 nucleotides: TGCAGTGTAGACAGCCCCAATCAGCCCCAGCATTTT. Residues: CSVDSPNQPQHF.

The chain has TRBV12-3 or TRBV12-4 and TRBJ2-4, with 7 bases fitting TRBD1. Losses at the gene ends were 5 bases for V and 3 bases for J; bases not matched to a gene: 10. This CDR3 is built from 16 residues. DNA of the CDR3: TGTGCCAGCAGTCCCGAGGGACAGTTAAACAAAAACATTCAGTACTTC. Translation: CASSPEGQLNKNIQYF.

This chain's CDR3 is CASSVSLAGDTQYF. CDR3 coding DNA: TGTGCCAGCAGCGTATCCCTAGCGGGAGACACGCAGTATTTT. This rearrangement joins TRBV9 to TRBJ2-3; 10 bases are shared with TRBD2. The CDR3 runs 14 residues. Trimming at V came to 1 base and at J to 9 bases, leaving 5 bases not matched to a gene. Germline values: CDR1 SGDLS, CDR2 YYNGEE.

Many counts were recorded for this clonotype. CDR3 bases: TGTGCCAGCAGTTACGCTCGACAGGGGGCTGGAGAGCAGTACTTC. Its translation is CASSYARQGAGEQYF. This chain joins TRBV6-6 and TRBJ2-7, with 10 bases matching TRBD1. The length of the CDR3 is 15 residues. Germline CDR1 is MNHNY and CDR2 is SVGAGI (reference sequence). V shed 2 bases, J shed 7 bases, and the junction held 8 bases outside the gene matches.

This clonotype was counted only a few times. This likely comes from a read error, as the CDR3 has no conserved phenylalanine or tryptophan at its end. The CDR3 DNA is TGTGCCAGCAGTTTATTGGGTGAGCAGTTCCTC. It specifies CASSLLGEQFL. The V gene is TRBV27, the J gene TRBJ2-1; D gene unclear. The CDR3 sequence is 11 residues long. CDR1 MNHEY and CDR2 SMNVEV come from the germline V gene (reference sequence). V lost 1 base to trimming and J lost 9 bases, with 4 bases between them.

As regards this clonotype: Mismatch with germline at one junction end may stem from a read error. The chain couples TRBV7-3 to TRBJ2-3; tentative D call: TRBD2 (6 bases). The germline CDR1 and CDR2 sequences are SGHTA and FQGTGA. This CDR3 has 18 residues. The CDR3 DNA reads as TGTGCCAGCAGCTTAAGTCCGCCCCGTGCGGGAAGCACAGATACGCAGTGTTTT. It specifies CASSLSPPRAGSTDTQCF.

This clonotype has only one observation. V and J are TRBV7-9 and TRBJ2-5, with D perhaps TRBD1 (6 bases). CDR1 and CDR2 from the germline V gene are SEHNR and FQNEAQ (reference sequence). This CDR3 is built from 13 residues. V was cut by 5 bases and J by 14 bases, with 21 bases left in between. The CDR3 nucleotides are TGTGCCAGCAGCCAAGGGGCTGCGGACAGCCCATACTTC. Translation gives CASSQGAADSPYF.

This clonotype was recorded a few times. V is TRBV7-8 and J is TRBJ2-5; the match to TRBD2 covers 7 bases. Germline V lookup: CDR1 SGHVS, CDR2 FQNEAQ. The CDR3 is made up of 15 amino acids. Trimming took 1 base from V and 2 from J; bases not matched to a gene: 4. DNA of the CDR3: TGTGCCAGCAGCTTAGTTTCGGGGGGACAAGAGACCCAGTACTTC. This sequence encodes CASSLVSGGQETQYF.

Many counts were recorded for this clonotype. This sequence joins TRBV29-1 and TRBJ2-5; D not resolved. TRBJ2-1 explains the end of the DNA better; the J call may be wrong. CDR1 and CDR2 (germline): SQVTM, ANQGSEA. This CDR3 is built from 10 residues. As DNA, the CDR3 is TGCAGTGGCCAGGTCAATGAGCAGTTCTTC. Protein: CSGQVNEQFF.

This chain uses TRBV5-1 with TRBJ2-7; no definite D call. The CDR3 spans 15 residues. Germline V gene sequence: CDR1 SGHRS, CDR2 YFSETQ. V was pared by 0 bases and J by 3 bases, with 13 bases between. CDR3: CASSLEPGQFYEQYF. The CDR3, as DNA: TGCGCCAGCAGCTTGGAACCCGGGCAGTTCTACGAGCAGTACTTC.

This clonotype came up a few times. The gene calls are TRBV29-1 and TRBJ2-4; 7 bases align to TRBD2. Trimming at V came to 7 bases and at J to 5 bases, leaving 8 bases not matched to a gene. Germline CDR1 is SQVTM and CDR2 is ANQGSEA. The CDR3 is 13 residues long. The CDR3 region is CSALGLLENIQYF. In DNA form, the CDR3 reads TGCAGCGCCCTGGGACTACTCGAAAACATTCAGTACTTC. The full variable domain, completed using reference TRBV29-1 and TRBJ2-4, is SAVISQKPSRDICQRGTSLTIQCQVDSQVTMMFWYRQQPGQSLTLIATANQGSEATYESGFVIDKFPISRPNLTFSTLTVSNMSPEDSSIYLCSALGLLENIQYFGAGTRLSVL.

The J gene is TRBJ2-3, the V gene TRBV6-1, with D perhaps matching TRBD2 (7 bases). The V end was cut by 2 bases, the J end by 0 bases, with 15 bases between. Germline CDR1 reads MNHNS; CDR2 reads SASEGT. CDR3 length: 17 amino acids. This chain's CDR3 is CASSERGGGASTDTQYF. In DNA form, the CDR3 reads TGTGCCAGCAGTGAACGGGGTGGGGGGGCCAGCACAGATACGCAGTATTTT.

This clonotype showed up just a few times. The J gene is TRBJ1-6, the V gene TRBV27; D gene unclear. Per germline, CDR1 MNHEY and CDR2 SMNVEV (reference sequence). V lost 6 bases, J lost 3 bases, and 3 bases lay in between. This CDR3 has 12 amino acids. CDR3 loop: CASSHYNSPLHF. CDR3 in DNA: TGTGCCAGCAGCCACTATAATTCACCCCTCCACTTT.

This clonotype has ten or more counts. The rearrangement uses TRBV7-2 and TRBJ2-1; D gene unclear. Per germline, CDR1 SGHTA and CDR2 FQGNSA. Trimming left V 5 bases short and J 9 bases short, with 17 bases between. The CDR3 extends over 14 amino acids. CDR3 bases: TGTGCCAGCAGCGTAGTGCCAGGTTCAAGTGAGCAGTTCTTC. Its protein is CASSVVPGSSEQFF.

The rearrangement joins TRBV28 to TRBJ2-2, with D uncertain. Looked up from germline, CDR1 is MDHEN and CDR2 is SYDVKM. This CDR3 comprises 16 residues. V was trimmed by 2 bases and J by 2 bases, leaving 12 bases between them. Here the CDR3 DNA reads TGTGCCAGCAGTTTAGAACCCGGCACCAACACCGGGGAGCTGTTTTTT. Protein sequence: CASSLEPGTNTGELFF.

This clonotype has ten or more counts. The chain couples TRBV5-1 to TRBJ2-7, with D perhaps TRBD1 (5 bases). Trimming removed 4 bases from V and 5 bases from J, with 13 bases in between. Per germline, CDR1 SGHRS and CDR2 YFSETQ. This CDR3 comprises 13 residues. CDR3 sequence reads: CASSKGPGDEQYF. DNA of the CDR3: TGCGCCAGCAGCAAGGGGCCGGGCGACGAGCAGTACTTC.

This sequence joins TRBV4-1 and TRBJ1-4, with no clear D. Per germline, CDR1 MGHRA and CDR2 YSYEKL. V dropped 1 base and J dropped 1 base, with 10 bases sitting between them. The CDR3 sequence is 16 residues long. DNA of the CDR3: TGCGCCAGCAGCCAAGGAACCTGGGGAACTAATGAAAAACTGTTTTTT. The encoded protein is CASSQGTWGTNEKLFF.

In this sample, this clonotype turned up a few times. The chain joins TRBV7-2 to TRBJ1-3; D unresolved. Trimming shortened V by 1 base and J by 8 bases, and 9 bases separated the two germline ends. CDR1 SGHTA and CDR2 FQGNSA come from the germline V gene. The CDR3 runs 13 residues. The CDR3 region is CASSLEVGDTIYF. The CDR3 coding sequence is TGTGCCAGCAGCTTAGAGGTGGGAGACACCATATATTTT.

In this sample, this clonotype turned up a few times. The CDR3, as DNA: TGTGCCAGCAGTCCCCGCTCCAAAAACATTCAGTACTTC. This sequence encodes CASSPRSKNIQYF. The chain couples TRBV12-3 or TRBV12-4 to TRBJ2-4; D uncertain. The CDR3 is 13 residues long. The V end lost 5 bases, the J end lost 2 bases, and 7 bases lay between the germline ends.